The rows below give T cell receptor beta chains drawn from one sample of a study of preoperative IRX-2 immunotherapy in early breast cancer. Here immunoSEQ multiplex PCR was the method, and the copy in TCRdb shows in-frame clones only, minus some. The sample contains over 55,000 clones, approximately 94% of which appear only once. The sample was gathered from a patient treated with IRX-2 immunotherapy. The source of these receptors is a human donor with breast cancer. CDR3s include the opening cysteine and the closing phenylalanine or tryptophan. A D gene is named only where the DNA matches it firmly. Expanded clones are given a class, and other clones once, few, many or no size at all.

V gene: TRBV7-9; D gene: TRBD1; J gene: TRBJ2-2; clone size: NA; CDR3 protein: CASSSDRTNTGELFF; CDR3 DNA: TGTGCCAGCAGTTCGGACAGGACGAACACCGGGGAGCTGTTTTTT
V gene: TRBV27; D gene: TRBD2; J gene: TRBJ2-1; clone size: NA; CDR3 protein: CASSQGRGGNEQFF; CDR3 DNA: TGTGCCAGCAGTCAGGGGCGGGGGGGCAATGAGCAGTTCTTC
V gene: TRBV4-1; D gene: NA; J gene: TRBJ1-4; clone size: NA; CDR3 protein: CASSQPIGPVKLFF; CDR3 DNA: TGCGCCAGCAGCCAGCCGATCGGGCCCGTGAAACTGTTTTTT
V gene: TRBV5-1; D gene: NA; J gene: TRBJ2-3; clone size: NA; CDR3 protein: CASSFVVGSTDTQYF; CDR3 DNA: TGCGCCAGCAGCTTCGTCGTGGGTTCAACAGATACGCAGTATTTT
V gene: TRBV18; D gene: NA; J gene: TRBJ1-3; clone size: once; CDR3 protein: CASPAGGPYSGNTIYF; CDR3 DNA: TGTGCCAGCCCCGCTGGGGGGCCCTACTCTGGAAACACCATATATTTT
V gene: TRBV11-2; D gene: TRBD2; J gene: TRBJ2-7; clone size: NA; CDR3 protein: CASTPTSGRIPYEQYF; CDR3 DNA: TGTGCCAGCACCCCGACTAGCGGGAGGATTCCCTACGAGCAGTACTTC
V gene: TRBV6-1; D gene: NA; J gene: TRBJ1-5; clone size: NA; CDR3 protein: CASSEYELGYQPQHF; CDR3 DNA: TGTGCCAGCAGTGAATACGAGTTAGGGTATCAGCCCCAGCATTTT
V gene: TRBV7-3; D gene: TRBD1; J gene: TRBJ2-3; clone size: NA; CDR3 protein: CASSSGQGAATDTQYF; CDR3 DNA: TGTGCCAGCAGCTCCGGACAGGGGGCAGCCACAGATACGCAGTATTTT
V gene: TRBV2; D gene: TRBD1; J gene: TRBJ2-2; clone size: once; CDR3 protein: CASGDRENTGELFF; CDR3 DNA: TGTGCCAGCGGAGACAGGGAGAACACCGGGGAGCTGTTTTTT
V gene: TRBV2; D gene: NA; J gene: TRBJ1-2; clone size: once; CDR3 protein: CASQGLGYGYTF; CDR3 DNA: TGTGCCAGCCAGGGACTGGGCTATGGCTACACCTTC
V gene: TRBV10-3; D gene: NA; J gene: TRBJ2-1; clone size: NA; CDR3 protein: CATVGTPQESEQFF; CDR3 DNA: TGTGCCACCGTCGGGACTCCGCAGGAATCGGAGCAGTTCTTC
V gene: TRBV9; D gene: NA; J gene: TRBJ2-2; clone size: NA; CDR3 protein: CASSVAGLSTGELFF; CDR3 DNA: TGTGCCAGCAGCGTAGCTGGACTTAGTACCGGGGAGCTGTTTTTT
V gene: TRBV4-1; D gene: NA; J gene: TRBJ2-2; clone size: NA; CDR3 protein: CASSQVGGVFTGELFF; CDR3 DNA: TGCGCCAGCAGCCAAGTAGGGGGGGTCTTCACCGGGGAGCTGTTTTTT